The 24 T cell receptor beta chains below come from one sample, sequenced in a study of CD8+ T cells in alopecia areata (dated by TCRdb to 2016 to 2019). The protocol used for the library was the immunoSEQ multiplex PCR assay. RNA was extracted from all samples and reverse transcribed into cDNA as template for TCR sequencing. In its TCRdb copy, this immuneACCESS table keeps in-frame sequences only and misses some clones. Where compared with another copy, unresolved V genes explain less than half of these, and the others have no known cause. The sample table holds 200,000 to 250,000 clones, of which under 70% were seen once. Around 4.3% of the sample is held by the ten biggest clonotypes. The intended sense of this specimen's time point label: 4 weeks on oral tofacitinib. The treatment or condition label of this sample denotes: oral pan-JAK inhibitor, 5-10 mg twice daily. The specimen was CD4+ T cells sorted from blood, collected at week 4, from a patient treated with tofacitinib. The receptor source for this set is a human donor with alopecia areata.

A remark on this clone: Additional DNA sequences in this sample encode the identical CDR3. V and J are TRBV18 and TRBJ2-3; the match to TRBD2 covers 11 bases. This CDR3 comprises 14 residues. The V gene's germline CDR1 is KGHSH and CDR2 LQKENI. The junction had 2 bases not matched to a gene; V was cut back by 3 bases and J by 6 bases. Here the CDR3 reads CASSPTSGEDTQYF. As DNA, the CDR3 is TGTGCCAGCTCACCGACTAGCGGGGAGGATACGCAGTATTTT.

The chain carries TRBV5-1 and TRBJ1-2; D gene unclear. The ends were cut back, 2 bases at V and 4 bases at J, with 9 bases in the middle. The CDR3 totals 13 residues. Germline V gene sequence: CDR1 SGHRS, CDR2 YFSETQ. The CDR3 loop is CASSFSDGYGYTF. CDR3 nucleotides: TGCGCCAGCAGCTTCTCGGACGGCTATGGCTACACCTTC.

The rearrangement links TRBV29-1 to TRBJ2-3, with 8 bases fitting TRBD1. Germline V gives CDR1 SQVTM, CDR2 ANQGSEA. J lost 4 bases, V lost 6 bases, and 6 bases had no gene match. This CDR3 spans 13 amino acids. CDR3 protein: CSVAGQVADTQYF. CDR3 DNA: TGCAGCGTCGCGGGACAGGTGGCAGATACGCAGTATTTT.

DNA of the CDR3: TGCGCCAGCAGCCACGGAGGGACAAAGAACACTGAAGCTTTCTTT. Encoded protein: CASSHGGTKNTEAFF. This rearrangement joins TRBV4-1 to TRBJ1-1, with a possible D match to TRBD1 (6 bases). The CDR3 sequence is 15 residues long. Germline V CDR1 and CDR2: MGHRA, YSYEKL. V lost 3 bases to trimming and J lost 1 base, with 12 bases between them.

V and J are TRBV30 and TRBJ1-5; maybe TRBD1 (6 bases). The CDR3 spans 13 residues. Trimming shortened V by 3 bases and J by 7 bases, and 13 bases separated the two germline ends. Germline CDR1 and CDR2: GTSNPN and SVGIG (reference sequence). CDR3 sequence: CAWSVRGAQPQHF. Here the CDR3 DNA reads TGTGCCTGGAGCGTTCGGGGGGCCCAGCCCCAGCATTTT. The entire variable domain, with the rest obtained from reference TRBV30 and TRBJ1-5, is as follows: SQTIHQWPATLVQPVGSPLSLECTVEGTSNPNLYWYRQAAGRGLQLLFYSVGIGQISSEVPQNLSASRPQDRQFILSSKKLLLSDSGFYLCAWSVRGAQPQHFGDGTRLSIL.

The CDR3 nucleotides are TGCAGCGCCCGCCGGCCCGGCCAAACGCAGTATTTT. It yields the protein CSARRPGQTQYF. The chain combines TRBV29-1 with TRBJ2-3; no definite D call. The CDR3 has 12 residues. Germline V gene data show CDR1 as SQVTM and CDR2 as ANQGSEA. Trimming pared 7 bases from V and 9 bases from J, leaving 17 bases between.

The chain joins TRBV11-3 to TRBJ1-1; D might be TRBD1 (5 bases). The CDR3 has 15 residues. Germline loops: CDR1 SGHNT, CDR2 YENEEA. V was trimmed by 6 bases and J by 0 bases, leaving 14 bases between them. The CDR3 sequence: CASSSWGEMNTEAFF. The CDR3 nucleotides read TGTGCCAGCAGTTCCTGGGGGGAGATGAACACTGAAGCTTTCTTT.

The gene calls are TRBV27 and TRBJ1-1, with D tentatively TRBD1 (5 bases). The CDR3 runs 17 residues. Trimming left V 2 bases short and J 1 base short, with 17 bases between. In germline, CDR1 is MNHEY, CDR2 SMNVEV (reference sequence). CDR3: CASSLGTAGSKNTEAFF. In DNA, the CDR3 is TGTGCCAGCAGTTTAGGCACTGCAGGGAGTAAGAACACTGAAGCTTTCTTT.

This clone was seen just once. The chain couples TRBV11-2 to TRBJ2-3, with 7 bases aligning to TRBD2. The CDR3 contains 15 residues. V lost 5 bases and J lost 1; bases outside the gene matches: 6. CDR1 is SGHAT and CDR2 is FQNNGV in the germline V gene. This chain's CDR3 is CASSPWAGGTDTQYF. The CDR3 bases are TGTGCCAGCAGCCCCTGGGCGGGGGGCACAGATACGCAGTATTTT.

This rearrangement joins TRBV7-2 to TRBJ1-1, with D unresolved. Deletions cut 3 bases from V and 1 base from J, with 6 bases between. The germline CDR1 and CDR2 sequences are SGHTA and FQGNSA. This CDR3 is built from 13 residues. The CDR3 region is CASSFMRNTEAFF. CDR3 DNA sequence: TGTGCCAGCAGCTTTATGAGGAACACTGAAGCTTTCTTT.

This clone has a single count. For the CDR3, the DNA is TGCGCCAGCAGCGGAAACAGCGGAGGAAACACCATATATTTT. Residues: CASSGNSGGNTIYF. The gene calls are TRBV5-1 and TRBJ1-3, with D unclear. Germline CDR1 is SGHRS and CDR2 is YFSETQ. Trimming shortened V by 4 bases and J by 4 bases, and 12 bases separated the two germline ends. CDR3 length: 14 residues.

The chain links TRBV29-1 to TRBJ1-2; weak D call: TRBD1 (5 bases). The germline gives CDR1 SQVTM, CDR2 ANQGSEA. This CDR3 region has 13 residues. Trimming removed 7 bases from V and 6 bases from J, with 18 bases in between. The CDR3: CSARRGRVDGYTF. The CDR3 DNA reads TGCAGCGCCCGGAGGGGCAGGGTGGATGGCTACACCTTC.

V gene TRBV5-6 combines with J gene TRBJ2-7; no firm D call. The CDR3 length is 14 residues. Germline values: CDR1 SGHDT, CDR2 YYEEEE. Trimming took off 1 base at V and 3 bases at J, with 11 bases between the two ends. The CDR3 here is CASSLISSGYEQYF. In DNA, the CDR3 is TGTGCCAGCAGCTTGATTTCGAGTGGCTACGAGCAGTACTTC. Variable domain in full (rest from reference TRBV5-6 and TRBJ2-7): DAGVTQSPTHLIKTRGQQVTLRCSPKSGHDTVSWYQQALGQGPQFIFQYYEEEERQRGNFPDRFSGHQFPNYSSELNVNALLLGDSALYLCASSLISSGYEQYFGPGTRLTVT.

This chain uses TRBV7-9 with TRBJ2-4; D not certain. Germline assignment: CDR1 SEHNR and CDR2 FQNEAQ (reference sequence). The CDR3 is 11 residues long. Trimming stripped 2 bases from V and 8 bases from J, with 4 bases between. The CDR3 here is CASSLLDIQYF. In DNA, the CDR3 is TGTGCCAGCAGCTTATTAGACATTCAGTACTTC.

This clone showed up just a few times. The chain has TRBV5-1 and TRBJ2-7, with unresolved D. Per germline, CDR1 SGHRS and CDR2 YFSETQ. Trimming left V 0 bases short and J 3 bases short, with 7 bases between. The CDR3 is 13 amino acids. The CDR3: CASSLELLYEQYF. CDR3 nucleotides: TGCGCCAGCAGCTTGGAACTGCTCTACGAGCAGTACTTC.

There are a few counts of this clone. The chain combines TRBV27 with TRBJ1-6; 7 bases agree with TRBD1. Germline V gene sequence: CDR1 MNHEY, CDR2 SMNVEV (reference sequence). The junction had 12 bases not matched to a gene; V was cut back by 3 bases and J by 10 bases. This CDR3 region has 16 residues. The CDR3 spells CASSFRFTGVGSPLHF. The CDR3 DNA is TGTGCCAGCAGTTTCCGATTCACAGGGGTCGGATCACCCCTCCACTTT.

The rearrangement uses TRBV30 and TRBJ1-4, with D possibly TRBD1 on 5 matching bases. This CDR3 contains 15 residues. V was cut by 0 bases and J by 2 bases, with 10 bases left in between. From germline, CDR1 is GTSNPN and CDR2 SVGIG (reference sequence). The CDR3 DNA sequence: TGTGCCTGGAGTGTAGGGGTATCGACTAATGAAAAACTGTTTTTT. Residues: CAWSVGVSTNEKLFF.

The rearrangement joins TRBV29-1 to TRBJ1-1, with 9 bases fitting TRBD1. Germline V gene lookup returns CDR1 SQVTM and CDR2 ANQGSEA. The CDR3 has 14 residues. J lost 0 bases, V lost 6 bases, and 5 bases had no gene match. The CDR3 coding sequence is TGCAGCGTAGAGACAGGGGGAATGAACACTGAAGCTTTCTTT. Its protein is CSVETGGMNTEAFF.

This chain links TRBV30 with TRBJ1-1; D is uncertain. The CDR3 has 13 residues. Germline-derived CDR1 and CDR2 are GTSNPN and SVGIG (reference sequence). Trimming stripped 1 base from V and 4 bases from J, with 10 bases between. The CDR3 bases are TGTGCCTGGAGTGGGTCTCACCCCACTGAAGCTTTCTTT. This codes for CAWSGSHPTEAFF.

The chain joins TRBV9 to TRBJ2-2, with TRBD1 as a possible D gene (6 bases). CDR3 length: 15 amino acids. Germline assignment: CDR1 SGDLS and CDR2 YYNGEE. Trimming removed 5 bases from V and 1 base from J, with 12 bases in between. DNA of the CDR3: TGTGCCAGCAGACAGGGTTTGGGGAACACCGGGGAGCTGTTTTTT. The encoded protein is CASRQGLGNTGELFF.

The J gene is TRBJ2-3, the V gene TRBV29-1; 7 bases fit TRBD1. V lost 4 bases to trimming and J lost 0 bases; unmatched junction nucleotides: 4. CDR3 length: 14 amino acids. The germline gives CDR1 SQVTM, CDR2 ANQGSEA. The CDR3 reads CSVGGTASTDTQYF. DNA for the CDR3: TGCAGCGTTGGAGGGACAGCCAGCACAGATACGCAGTATTTT.

The gene calls are TRBV12-5 and TRBJ1-6; unclear D gene. The CDR3 is 13 residues long. Germline values: CDR1 LGHNT, CDR2 FRNRAP. The ends were cut back, 3 bases at V and 7 bases at J, with 7 bases in the middle. In DNA, the CDR3 is TGTGCTAGTGGTTTCGGCATCAATTCACCCCTCCACTTT. It translates to CASGFGINSPLHF.

The rearrangement joins TRBV2 to TRBJ2-5; TRBD1 matches at 10 bases. V trimming: 6 bases; J trimming: 1 base; junction bases outside the gene matches: 8. CDR1 and CDR2 (germline): SNHLY, FYNNEI. This CDR3 spans 16 amino acids. In DNA, the CDR3 is TGTGCCAGCAGCCCTAGGACAGGGGGATCCCAAGAGACCCAGTACTTC. Protein product: CASSPRTGGSQETQYF.

The rearrangement joins TRBV29-1 to TRBJ1-1, with 9 bases aligning to TRBD1. Germline CDR1 reads SQVTM; CDR2 reads ANQGSEA. The CDR3 runs to 12 residues. This CDR3 is CSGTGPNTEAFF. DNA for the CDR3: TGCAGTGGGACAGGGCCTAACACTGAAGCTTTCTTT.